The 23 T cell receptor beta chains reported below all come from one sample, sequenced in a study of cytomegalovirus exposure and HLA in healthy donors. Use of 60 Vbeta and 13 Jbeta primers characterized the PCR. Profiling relied on immunoSEQ multiplex PCR, and the TCRdb table lists in-frame clones only, not all of them. This table holds roughly 150,000 clones, 70% to 90% found once. Sequencing input: PBMCs. Receptors were obtained from a man younger than 45 in good health and CMV-seropositive.

J is TRBJ2-3 and V is TRBV6-1; 8 bases are a match to TRBD1. The J segment lost 2 bases and the V segment lost 6 bases, leaving 7 bases of the junction unmatched. The CDR3 length is 15 residues. Germline loops: CDR1 MNHNS, CDR2 SASEGT. The CDR3 loop is CASSLRGRVTDTQYF. In DNA form, the CDR3 reads TGTGCCAGCAGCCTCAGGGGGCGGGTCACAGATACGCAGTATTTT.

The rearrangement joins TRBV5-1 to TRBJ1-5; TRBD1 matches 8 bases. Germline lookup yields CDR1 SGHRS and CDR2 YFSETQ. The junction had 2 bases not matched to a gene; V was cut back by 1 base and J by 5 bases. The CDR3 loop spans 14 amino acids. CDR3 sequence: CASSLTGGDQPQHF. The DNA for the CDR3 is TGCGCCAGCAGCTTGACAGGGGGAGATCAGCCCCAGCATTTT.

The chain uses TRBV7-2 and TRBJ2-1; perhaps TRBD1 as D (8 bases). V gave up 5 bases and J gave up 8 bases, with 13 bases separating them. Germline CDR1 is SGHTA and CDR2 is FQGNSA. The CDR3 sequence is 13 residues long. The CDR3 is CASSTGGGDEQFF. The CDR3 nucleotides read TGTGCCAGCAGCACAGGGGGGGGAGATGAGCAGTTCTTC.

V gene TRBV11-2 combines with J gene TRBJ2-3, with 11 bases that match TRBD2. Germline CDR1 SGHAT, CDR2 FQNNGV. There are 18 residues in the CDR3. Trimming cost V 4 bases and J 1 base; bases outside gene matches: 10. Here the CDR3 DNA reads TGTGCCAGCAGCTACACTAGCGGGAGAGGTTGGGGCACAGATACGCAGTATTTT. Its protein product is CASSYTSGRGWGTDTQYF.

This rearrangement joins TRBV18 to TRBJ2-5, with 7 bases that match TRBD1. The CDR3 has 14 residues. Per germline, CDR1 KGHSH and CDR2 LQKENI. V dropped 3 bases and J dropped 3; count of bases not matched to a gene: 4. The CDR3 is CASSPNRGEETQYF. For the CDR3, the DNA is TGTGCCAGCTCACCTAACAGGGGAGAAGAGACCCAGTACTTC.

This clone was observed a few times. The chain recombines TRBV4-3 with TRBJ2-3; no reliable D call. CDR3 length: 13 residues. Trimming cost V 2 bases and J 2 bases, with 5 bases left between them. Germline V gene data show CDR1 as LGHNA and CDR2 as YSLEER. CDR3 in amino acids: CASSQQATDTQYF. In DNA, the CDR3 is TGCGCCAGCAGCCAACAGGCCACAGATACGCAGTATTTT.

This chain links TRBV19 with TRBJ1-1; 10 bases align to TRBD1. CDR1 is LNHDA, CDR2 SQIVND, per germline (reference sequence). This CDR3 spans 15 amino acids. The junction had 12 bases not matched to a gene; V was cut back by 10 bases and J by 4 bases. DNA of the CDR3: TGTGCCACTTATAAAACCGGGACAGGGGCCACTGAAGCTTTCTTT. Its protein product is CATYKTGTGATEAFF.

This chain connects TRBV5-1 to TRBJ1-3; 9 nucleotides match TRBD1. Germline V gene data show CDR1 as SGHRS and CDR2 as YFSETQ. CDR3 length: 18 amino acids. J was trimmed by 1 base and V by 2 bases; bases with no gene match: 10. The CDR3 DNA follows: TGCGCCAGCAGCTTCCTTCAACGACAGGGGGAATCTGGAAACACCATATATTTT. Its protein is CASSFLQRQGESGNTIYF.

The V and J genes are TRBV27 and TRBJ2-1, with a weak D call TRBD1 (6 bases). Trimming left V 5 bases short and J 7 bases short, with 9 bases between. CDR3 length equals 12 residues. Germline V lookup: CDR1 MNHEY, CDR2 SMNVEV (reference sequence). The CDR3 loop reads CASSPDRNEQFF. Written as DNA, the CDR3 is TGTGCCAGCAGTCCGGACAGAAATGAGCAGTTCTTC.

The chain carries TRBV30 and TRBJ2-4, with 7 bases that match TRBD2. Trimming at V came to 0 bases and at J to 2 bases, leaving 13 bases not matched to a gene. The CDR3 extends over 18 amino acids. Germline-derived CDR1 and CDR2 are GTSNPN and SVGIG (reference sequence). This CDR3 reads CAWSVAGWGGVTKNIQYF. DNA of the CDR3: TGTGCCTGGAGTGTAGCAGGGTGGGGGGGAGTAACCAAAAACATTCAGTACTTC.

The rearrangement uses TRBV27 and TRBJ2-3; perhaps TRBD1 as D (5 bases). CDR3 length: 16 residues. Germline CDR1 and CDR2: MNHEY and SMNVEV (reference sequence). The CDR3 bases are TGTCCACCATACCTTCAGGGTTGGGTCGTAGGTCATACGCAGTATTTT. As protein: CPPYLQGWVVGHTQYF.

The chain joins TRBV2 to TRBJ2-3; TRBD1 matches at 8 bases. Germline V gives CDR1 SNHLY, CDR2 FYNNEI. Trimming removed 2 bases from V and 0 bases from J; junction bases left unmatched: 1. The CDR3 sequence is 15 residues long. The CDR3 loop reads CASSETGGSTDTQYF. The CDR3 DNA follows: TGTGCCAGCAGTGAAACAGGGGGTAGCACAGATACGCAGTATTTT.

V and J are TRBV27 and TRBJ2-1; 12 bases are a match to TRBD2. The CDR3 is made up of 15 amino acids. Germline CDR1 MNHEY, CDR2 SMNVEV (reference sequence). V lost 7 bases and J lost 7; bases outside the gene matches: 8. CDR3 coding DNA: TGTGCCAGCACGCGGACTAGCGGGATAGGGAATGAGCAGTTCTTC. It codes for CASTRTSGIGNEQFF.

The chain employs TRBV2 and TRBJ2-3; a weak D match, TRBD1 (6 bases). The CDR3 runs to 15 residues. Deletions cut 7 bases from V and 2 bases from J, with 16 bases between. Per the germline V gene, CDR1 is SNHLY and CDR2 is FYNNEI. DNA for the CDR3: TGTGCCAGCACTTGGACAGAAGTTACCACAGATACGCAGTATTTT. Residues: CASTWTEVTTDTQYF.

J is TRBJ2-1 and V is TRBV11-2; 13 nucleotides match TRBD2. Per the germline V gene, CDR1 is SGHAT and CDR2 is FQNNGV. Trimming removed 1 base from V and 9 bases from J; junction bases left unmatched: 6. This CDR3 comprises 16 residues. CDR3 nucleotide sequence: TGTGCCAGCAGCTTAGGGGGGACTAGCGGGAAGATTGAGCAGTTCTTC. This codes for CASSLGGTSGKIEQFF.

The chain combines TRBV6-1 with TRBJ1-3; TRBD1 might be the D (5 bases). The V and J ends lost 2 bases and 0 bases respectively, with 14 bases between them. There are 17 residues in the CDR3. The germline V gene has CDR1 MNHNS and CDR2 SASEGT. As DNA, the CDR3 is TGTGCCAGCAGTGAATACGTGACAGATAACTCTGGAAACACCATATATTTT. It is translated as CASSEYVTDNSGNTIYF.

This clone was detected only once. The J gene is TRBJ2-3, the V gene TRBV7-3; 7 bases map to TRBD2. The CDR3 contains 16 residues. Germline CDR1 and CDR2: SGHTA and FQGTGA. V lost 5 bases, J lost 3 bases, and 11 bases stayed unmatched. The CDR3 nucleotides are TGTGCCAGCAGCACAGGACTAGTGGGGAGTACAGATACGCAGTATTTT. Translating gives CASSTGLVGSTDTQYF.

The rearrangement joins TRBV25-1 to TRBJ1-2, with D tentatively TRBD1 (5 bases). Between the trimmed V and J ends, which lost 8 bases and 3 bases, there was a span of 16 bases. CDR1 and CDR2 from the germline V gene are MGHDK and SYGVNS. This CDR3 is built from 14 residues. The CDR3 coding sequence is TGTGCCAGCCGCCACAACTTAGGGGACTATGGCTACACCTTC. Protein sequence: CASRHNLGDYGYTF.

The chain recombines TRBV7-9 with TRBJ2-1; TRBD2 agrees at 8 bases. V was pared by 5 bases and J by 8 bases, with 11 bases of the junction left unmatched. The CDR3 loop spans 15 amino acids. Germline V gene lookup returns CDR1 SEHNR and CDR2 FQNEAQ (reference sequence). This chain's CDR3 is CASSLLAGGFHEQFF. Here the CDR3 DNA reads TGTGCCAGCAGCCTCCTGGCGGGAGGATTCCATGAGCAGTTCTTC.

CDR3 residues: CASSSGGFPSYEQYF. The CDR3 DNA follows: TGTGCCAGCAGCAGCGGGGGGTTTCCCTCCTACGAGCAGTACTTC. V gene TRBV11-2 combines with J gene TRBJ2-7, with 9 bases matching TRBD2. With 5 bases clipped from V and 0 bases from J, the junction kept 5 bases outside the gene matches. CDR1 SGHAT and CDR2 FQNNGV come from the germline V gene. This CDR3 contains 15 residues.

The chain recombines TRBV19 with TRBJ2-1, with 9 bases identical to TRBD2. Per the germline V gene, CDR1 is LNHDA and CDR2 is SQIVND (reference sequence). V lost 3 bases, J lost 1 base, and 7 bases stayed unmatched. CDR3 length: 17 residues. The CDR3 loop is CASSIPGLAGSYNEQFF. The CDR3 DNA reads as TGTGCCAGTAGTATTCCAGGGCTAGCGGGGTCCTACAATGAGCAGTTCTTC. The full variable domain, in which reference TRBV19 and TRBJ2-1 provide the parts outside the CDR3, is DGGITQSPKYLFRKEGQNVTLSCEQNLNHDAMYWYRQDPGQGLRLIYYSQIVNDFQKGDIAEGYSVSREKKESFPLTVTSAQKNPTAFYLCASSIPGLAGSYNEQFFGPGTRLTVL.

The chain uses TRBV7-9 and TRBJ2-1; maybe TRBD2 (6 bases). V was pared by 4 bases and J by 9 bases, with 13 bases between. Germline V gene sequence: CDR1 SEHNR, CDR2 FQNEAQ (reference sequence). CDR3 length: 13 residues. CDR3 in amino acids: CASSYTGDGEQFF. CDR3 nucleotide sequence: TGTGCCAGCAGCTATACGGGAGACGGTGAGCAGTTCTTC.

The chain joins TRBV6-4 to TRBJ1-2, with TRBD1 as a possible D gene (6 bases). This CDR3 is 15 amino acids long. Trimming removed 9 bases from V and 6 bases from J, with 23 bases in between. The V gene's germline CDR1 is MRHNA and CDR2 SNTAGT. CDR3 in DNA: TGTGCCAGACCTATCCGACAGGTAGTGAAGGATGGCTACACCTTC. This sequence encodes CARPIRQVVKDGYTF.